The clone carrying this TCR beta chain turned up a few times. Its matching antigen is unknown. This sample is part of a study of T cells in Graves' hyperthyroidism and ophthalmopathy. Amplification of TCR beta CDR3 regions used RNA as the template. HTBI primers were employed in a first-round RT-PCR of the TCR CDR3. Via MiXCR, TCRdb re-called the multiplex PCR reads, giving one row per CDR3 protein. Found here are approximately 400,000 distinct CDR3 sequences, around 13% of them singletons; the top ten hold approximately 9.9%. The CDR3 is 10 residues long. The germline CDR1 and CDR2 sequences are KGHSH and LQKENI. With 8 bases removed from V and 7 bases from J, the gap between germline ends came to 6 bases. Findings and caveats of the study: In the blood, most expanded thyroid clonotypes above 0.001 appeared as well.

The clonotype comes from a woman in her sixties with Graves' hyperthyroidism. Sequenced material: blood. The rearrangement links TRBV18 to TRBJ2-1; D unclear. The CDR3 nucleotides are TGTGCCAGCCCCCTTAATGAGCAGTTCTTC. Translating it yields CASPLNEQFF.